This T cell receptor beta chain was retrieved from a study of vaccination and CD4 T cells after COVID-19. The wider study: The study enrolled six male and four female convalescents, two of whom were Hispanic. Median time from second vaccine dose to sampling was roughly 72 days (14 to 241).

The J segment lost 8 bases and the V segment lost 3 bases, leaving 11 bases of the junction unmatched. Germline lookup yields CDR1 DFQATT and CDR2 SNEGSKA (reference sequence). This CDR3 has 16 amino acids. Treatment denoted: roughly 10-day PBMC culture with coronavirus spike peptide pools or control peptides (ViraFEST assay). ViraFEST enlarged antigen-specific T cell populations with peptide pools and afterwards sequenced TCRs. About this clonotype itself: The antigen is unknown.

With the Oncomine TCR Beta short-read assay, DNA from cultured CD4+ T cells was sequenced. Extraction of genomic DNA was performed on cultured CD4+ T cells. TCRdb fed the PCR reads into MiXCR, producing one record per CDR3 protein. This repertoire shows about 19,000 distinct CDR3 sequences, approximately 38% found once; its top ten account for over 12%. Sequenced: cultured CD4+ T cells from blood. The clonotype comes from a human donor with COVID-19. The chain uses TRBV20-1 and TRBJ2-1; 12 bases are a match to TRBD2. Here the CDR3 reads CSASSALAGGPYEQFF. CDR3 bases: TGCAGTGCTAGCTCAGCCCTAGCGGGGGGGCCCTATGAGCAGTTCTTC.